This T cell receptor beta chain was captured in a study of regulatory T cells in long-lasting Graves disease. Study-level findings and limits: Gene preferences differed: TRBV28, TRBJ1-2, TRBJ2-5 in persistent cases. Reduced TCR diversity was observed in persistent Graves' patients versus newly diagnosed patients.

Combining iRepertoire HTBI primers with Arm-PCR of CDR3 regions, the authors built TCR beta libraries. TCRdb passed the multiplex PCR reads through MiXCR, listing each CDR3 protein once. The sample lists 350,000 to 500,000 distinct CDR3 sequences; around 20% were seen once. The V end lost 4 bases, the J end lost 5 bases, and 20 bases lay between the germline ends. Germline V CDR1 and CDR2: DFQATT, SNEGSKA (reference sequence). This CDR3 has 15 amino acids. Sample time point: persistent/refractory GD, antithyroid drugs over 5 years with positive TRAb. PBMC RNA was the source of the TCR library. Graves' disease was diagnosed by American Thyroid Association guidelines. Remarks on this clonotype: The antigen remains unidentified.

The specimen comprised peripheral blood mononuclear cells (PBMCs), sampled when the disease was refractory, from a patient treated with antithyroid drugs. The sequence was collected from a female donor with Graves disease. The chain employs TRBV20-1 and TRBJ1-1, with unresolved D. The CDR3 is CSAKLTMGAGTEAFF. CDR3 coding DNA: TGCAGTGCTAAACTTACCATGGGTGCCGGAACTGAAGCTTTCTTT.